One and the same sample provided the 17 T cell receptor beta chains below, sequenced in a study of T cell responses to AZD1222 COVID-19 vaccine. Using immunoSEQ multiplex PCR, the repertoire was profiled, and TCRdb retains in-frame clones only, with some absent. The sample shows over 95,000 clones, approximately 87% of them seen only once. The sample in question was peripheral blood, obtained on day 0 of AZD1222 vaccination. These receptors were collected from an adult in good health.

V usage is TRBV15 and J usage is TRBJ2-3; D unclear. V was pared by 3 bases and J by 0 bases, with 10 bases between. There are 15 residues in the CDR3. Germline-derived CDR1 and CDR2 are LNHNV and YYDKDF (reference sequence). CDR3 protein: CATSRRTESTDTQYF. The CDR3 DNA reads TGTGCCACCAGCAGGAGAACTGAAAGCACAGATACGCAGTATTTT.

This chain joins TRBV7-2 and TRBJ1-4, with 7 nucleotides matching TRBD1. Germline V gene sequence: CDR1 SGHTA, CDR2 FQGNSA. J lost 8 bases, V lost 5 bases, and 14 bases had no gene match. This CDR3 comprises 16 residues. CDR3 nucleotide sequence: TGTGCCAGCAGCCGGGACTCCGACAGGGATGAGGAAAAACTGTTTTTT. This encodes CASSRDSDRDEEKLFF.

This clone was detected a few times. This chain connects TRBV5-4 to TRBJ2-3; D call uncertain. The CDR3 is 14 amino acids. Germline V gene data show CDR1 as SGHNT and CDR2 as YYREEE (reference sequence). Trimming shortened V by 4 bases and J by 0 bases, and 9 bases separated the two germline ends. The CDR3 region is CASSRQESTDTQYF. DNA of the CDR3: TGTGCCAGCAGCCGGCAGGAGAGCACAGATACGCAGTATTTT. The full variable domain, its missing parts supplied by reference TRBV5-4 and TRBJ2-3, is ETGVTQSPTHLIKTRGQQVTLRCSSQSGHNTVSWYQQALGQGPQFIFQYYREEENGRGNFPPRFSGLQFPNYSSELNVNALELDDSALYLCASSRQESTDTQYFGPGTRLTVL.

The genes are TRBV11-3 and TRBJ2-1, with TRBD1 matching 7 bases. Losses at the gene ends were 4 bases for V and 4 bases for J; bases not matched to a gene: 4. The CDR3 is 14 residues long. From germline, CDR1 is SGHNT and CDR2 YENEEA. Here the CDR3 reads CASSSGTVYNEQFF. The CDR3, as DNA: TGTGCCAGCAGCTCGGGGACAGTTTACAATGAGCAGTTCTTC.

The count of this clone is one. The chain couples TRBV7-3 to TRBJ2-1; weak D call: TRBD2 (6 bases). CDR1 SGHTA and CDR2 FQGTGA come from the germline V gene. The length of the CDR3 is 16 residues. V shed 5 bases and J shed 0 bases, with 14 bases lying between them. The CDR3 coding sequence is TGTGCCAGCAGCCTCGTAGCGGCTAGCTCCTACAATGAGCAGTTCTTC. Protein sequence: CASSLVAASSYNEQFF.

This rearrangement joins TRBV2 to TRBJ1-1; D is uncertain. The CDR3 extends over 14 amino acids. Germline-derived CDR1 and CDR2 are SNHLY and FYNNEI. V lost 4 bases to trimming and J lost 1 base, with 10 bases between them. The CDR3 reads CASSGPGGNTEAFF. CDR3 sequence (DNA): TGTGCCAGCAGTGGACCCGGCGGGAACACTGAAGCTTTCTTT.

Only a few counts were recorded for this clone. The J gene is TRBJ1-6, the V gene TRBV20-1; D might be TRBD1 (6 bases). V lost 3 bases and J lost 3, with 15 bases in between. The germline V gene has CDR1 DFQATT and CDR2 SNEGSKA (reference sequence). The CDR3 covers 16 residues. The CDR3 DNA reads as TGCAGTGCTAGTGGAGGACAGATGGGCTATAATTCACCCCTCCACTTT. Translated: CSASGGQMGYNSPLHF.

This chain uses TRBV27 with TRBJ2-7, with D possibly TRBD2 on 5 matching bases. Per germline, CDR1 MNHEY and CDR2 SMNVEV (reference sequence). Trimming pared 4 bases from V and 4 bases from J, leaving 11 bases between. The CDR3 length is 13 residues. CDR3 bases: TGTGCCAGCAGTTCTACCCGGGGTTACGAGCAGTACTTC. This codes for CASSSTRGYEQYF.

This clone was counted many times. V usage is TRBV7-2 and J usage is TRBJ1-4; D uncertain. CDR3 size: 13 residues. Trimming shortened V by 2 bases and J by 1 base, and 2 bases separated the two germline ends. Germline values: CDR1 SGHTA, CDR2 FQGNSA. The CDR3 sequence is CASSLRTNEKLFF. The CDR3, as DNA: TGTGCCAGCAGCTTACGAACTAATGAAAAACTGTTTTTT.

The rearrangement joins TRBV6-5 to TRBJ2-7, with D perhaps TRBD2 (5 bases). This CDR3 region has 11 residues. Trimming pared 5 bases from V and 4 bases from J, leaving 6 bases between. CDR1 and CDR2 (germline): MNHEY, SVGAGI. CDR3: CASSTSYEQYF. The DNA of the CDR3 is TGTGCCAGCAGTACTAGTTACGAGCAGTACTTC.

The genes are TRBV19 and TRBJ2-2; D is uncertain. V shed 0 bases and J shed 9 bases, with 20 bases lying between them. This CDR3 is 17 amino acids long. The germline V gene has CDR1 LNHDA and CDR2 SQIVND (reference sequence). The CDR3 protein is CASSIEGRVPRGRELFF. CDR3 nucleotide sequence: TGTGCCAGTAGTATAGAGGGTCGGGTCCCAAGAGGCCGGGAGCTGTTTTTT.

The gene calls are TRBV4-1 and TRBJ2-5, with TRBD2 matching 9 bases. V lost 0 bases, J lost 2 bases, and 13 bases stayed unmatched. Germline V gene data show CDR1 as MGHRA and CDR2 as YSYEKL. This CDR3 has 19 residues. The CDR3 reads CASSQDGRSAGGRQETQYF. In DNA, the CDR3 is TGCGCCAGCAGCCAAGATGGTCGCTCGGCGGGAGGGCGGCAAGAGACCCAGTACTTC.

The V call is TRBV7-9, the J call TRBJ1-3; the D is unclear. Trimming shortened V by 5 bases and J by 3 bases, and 11 bases separated the two germline ends. The CDR3 totals 14 residues. Germline V gives CDR1 SEHNR, CDR2 FQNEAQ (reference sequence). The DNA for the CDR3 is TGTGCCAGCAGCCCCGGGGTTAGTGGAAACACCATATATTTT. Residues: CASSPGVSGNTIYF.

The chain employs TRBV2 and TRBJ1-1; 11 bases line up with TRBD1. Germline V gene sequence: CDR1 SNHLY, CDR2 FYNNEI. The V gene end was trimmed by 6 bases and the J gene end by 6 bases; junction bases not matched to a gene: 9. The CDR3 is made up of 15 amino acids. The CDR3 spells CASSVGQGAGSEAFF. DNA for the CDR3: TGTGCCAGCAGCGTTGGACAGGGGGCGGGCTCTGAAGCTTTCTTT. Full variable domain (missing parts from reference TRBV2 and TRBJ1-1): EPEVTQTPSHQVTQMGQEVILRCVPISNHLYFYWYRQILGQKVEFLVSFYNNEISEKSEIFDDQFSVERPDGSNFTLKIRSTKLEDSAMYFCASSVGQGAGSEAFFGQGTRLTVV.

The rearrangement links TRBV5-1 to TRBJ2-1; 11 positions match TRBD1. This CDR3 contains 16 residues. J was trimmed by 7 bases and V by 4 bases; bases with no gene match: 10. Germline lookup yields CDR1 SGHRS and CDR2 YFSETQ. Written as DNA, the CDR3 is TGCGCCAGCAGCAGACAAACAGGACAGGGGGCTAATGAGCAGTTCTTC. The encoded protein is CASSRQTGQGANEQFF.

The table lists this clone with a few counts. The chain carries TRBV7-9 and TRBJ2-1; D perhaps matches TRBD1 (6 bases). V was shortened by 6 bases and J by 8 bases, with 17 bases between the two germline ends. The CDR3 totals 14 residues. Germline V lookup: CDR1 SEHNR, CDR2 FQNEAQ (reference sequence). CDR3 DNA: TGTGCCAGCAGGACGCAGACAGGAATCCATGAGCAGTTCTTC. Translation gives CASRTQTGIHEQFF. Full variable domain (remainder filled in from reference TRBV7-9 and TRBJ2-1): DTGVSQNPRHKITKRGQNVTFRCDPISEHNRLYWYRQTLGQGPEFLTYFQNEAQLEKSRLLSDRFSAERPKGSFSTLEIQRTEQGDSAMYLCASRTQTGIHEQFFGPGTRLTVL.

The J gene is TRBJ1-5, the V gene TRBV6-5; D is ambiguous. Trimming removed 6 bases at V and 0 bases at J, with 9 bases between. The CDR3 extends over 14 amino acids. Germline CDR1 MNHEY, CDR2 SVGAGI. Here the CDR3 reads CASSAAYSNQPQHF. The CDR3 DNA is TGTGCCAGCAGCGCAGCTTATAGCAATCAGCCCCAGCATTTT.